What follows are 27 T cell receptor beta chains derived from one specimen sequenced in a study of OX40 agonist ivuxolimab in advanced cancers. Some clones are missing from TCRdb's copy, which holds only in-frame ones; the method was immunoSEQ multiplex PCR. This table has approximately 58,000 clones, about 85% appearing once. The sample consisted of CD4+ or CD8+ T cells sorted from blood, taken in a trial of the OX40 agonist ivuxolimab. Every receptor here comes from an adult with an advanced solid tumor such as melanoma, head and neck, liver or kidney cancer.

The chain combines TRBV6-6 with TRBJ2-3; 7 bases fit TRBD1. Trimming took 6 bases from V and 2 from J; bases not matched to a gene: 11. CDR1 and CDR2 (germline): MNHNY, SVGAGI (reference sequence). CDR3 size: 16 residues. The CDR3 loop is CASRPYGTEITDTQYF. CDR3 nucleotide sequence: TGTGCCAGCAGGCCATACGGGACAGAGATCACAGATACGCAGTATTTT.

This clone has more than one count but fewer than ten. The rearrangement links TRBV7-2 to TRBJ2-7; D not resolved. The CDR3 spans 15 residues. Germline CDR1 reads SGHTA; CDR2 reads FQGNSA. V was trimmed by 2 bases and J by 3 bases, leaving 14 bases between them. The CDR3 loop is CASSLIPGLDYEQYF. CDR3 in DNA: TGTGCCAGCAGCTTAATTCCGGGCTTGGACTACGAGCAGTACTTC. Complete variable domain (other parts from reference TRBV7-2 and TRBJ2-7): GAGVSQSPSNKVTEKGKDVELRCDPISGHTALYWYRQSLGQGLEFLIYFQGNSAPDKSGLPSDRFSAERTGGSVSTLTIQRTQQEDSAVYLCASSLIPGLDYEQYFGPGTRLTVT.

The V call is TRBV5-1, the J call TRBJ1-4; D is undetermined. Germline V gives CDR1 SGHRS, CDR2 YFSETQ. V was trimmed by 3 bases and J by 4 bases, leaving 7 bases between them. The CDR3 contains 13 residues. CDR3 DNA: TGCGCCAGCAGCTGGACGGGTAATGAAAAACTGTTTTTT. This sequence encodes CASSWTGNEKLFF.

The rearrangement uses TRBV9 and TRBJ2-7; TRBD1 or TRBD2 may be the D gene (6 bases each). Trimming pared 0 bases from V and 4 bases from J, leaving 17 bases between. From germline, CDR1 is SGDLS and CDR2 YYNGEE. There are 16 residues in the CDR3. The CDR3: CASSVASEGGTYEQYF. In DNA form, the CDR3 reads TGTGCCAGCAGCGTAGCTTCGGAGGGTGGGACATACGAGCAGTACTTC.

The chain is built from TRBV30 and TRBJ2-3, with D possibly being TRBD2 (6 bases). Per the germline V gene, CDR1 is GTSNPN and CDR2 is SVGIG (reference sequence). The CDR3 runs to 13 residues. Trimming shortened V by 8 bases and J by 4 bases, and 16 bases separated the two germline ends. The CDR3 loop reads CAGNSGVADTQYF. CDR3 DNA: TGTGCCGGTAATAGCGGAGTCGCAGATACGCAGTATTTT.

The chain joins TRBV6-5 to TRBJ2-7; possibly TRBD1 for D (6 bases). The CDR3 has 12 residues. Trimming shortened V by 7 bases and J by 7 bases, and 14 bases separated the two germline ends. CDR1 and CDR2 from the germline V gene are MNHEY and SVGAGI. CDR3 amino acids: CASTKGGVEQYF. CDR3 bases: TGTGCCAGCACCAAAGGGGGAGTAGAGCAGTACTTC.

This clone appeared a few times. In DNA form, the CDR3 reads TGTGCCAGCTCCCTTAGAGCGGGAGTCTCTGAGACCCAGTACTTC. It encodes CASSLRAGVSETQYF. The chain uses TRBV7-2 and TRBJ2-5; TRBD2 matches at 8 bases. Germline V gene lookup returns CDR1 SGHTA and CDR2 FQGNSA. CDR3 length: 15 residues. Trimming removed 8 bases from V and 5 bases from J; junction bases left unmatched: 13. The whole variable domain, filled in from reference TRBV7-2 and TRBJ2-5, reads GAGVSQSPSNKVTEKGKDVELRCDPISGHTALYWYRQSLGQGLEFLIYFQGNSAPDKSGLPSDRFSAERTGGSVSTLTIQRTQQEDSAVYLCASSLRAGVSETQYFGPGTRLLVL.

This clone was observed once. The CDR3 protein is CASWKGSGANVLTF. The CDR3 bases are TGTGCCTCTTGGAAGGGATCTGGGGCCAACGTCCTGACTTTC. The V call is TRBV19, the J call TRBJ2-6; D is uncertain. CDR1 is LNHDA, CDR2 SQIVND, per germline (reference sequence). V lost 11 bases, J lost 1 base, and 12 bases lay in between. The CDR3 has 14 amino acids.

The V gene is TRBV29-1, the J gene TRBJ1-3; D call uncertain. V lost 1 base and J 2 bases, leaving 15 bases between the germline ends. There are 16 residues in the CDR3. Germline V gene sequence: CDR1 SQVTM, CDR2 ANQGSEA. CDR3 coding DNA: TGCAGCGTTGAAGGTTCAGCTTCATGGGCTGGAAACACCATATATTTT. Encoded protein: CSVEGSASWAGNTIYF.

The chain is built from TRBV6-6 and TRBJ1-5; no clear D. V gave up 0 bases and J gave up 1 base, with 7 bases separating them. Germline V gene lookup returns CDR1 MNHNY and CDR2 SVGAGI (reference sequence). CDR3 length: 15 amino acids. This CDR3 is CASSYSFQSNQPQHF. The DNA for the CDR3 is TGTGCCAGCAGTTACTCGTTTCAGAGCAATCAGCCCCAGCATTTT.

This clone was observed a single time. The chain combines TRBV11-1 with TRBJ2-7, with a tentative D call TRBD1 (6 bases). The CDR3 length is 12 residues. The V end lost 5 bases, the J end lost 3 bases, and 8 bases lay between the germline ends. Germline V gene lookup returns CDR1 SGHAT and CDR2 FQDESV (reference sequence). CDR3 loop: CASSRDIYEQYF. For the CDR3, the DNA is TGTGCCAGCAGCAGGGACATCTACGAGCAGTACTTC.

The chain joins TRBV28 to TRBJ2-7; 7 nucleotides line up with TRBD1. V gave up 4 bases and J gave up 0 bases; unmatched junction bases: 6. The CDR3 covers 15 residues. Germline V gives CDR1 MDHEN, CDR2 SYDVKM. DNA for the CDR3: TGTGCCAGCAGTTCCGGGACAGCCATCTCCTACGAGCAGTACTTC. Translating it yields CASSSGTAISYEQYF. Full variable domain (missing parts from reference TRBV28 and TRBJ2-7): DVKVTQSSRYLVKRTGEKVFLECVQDMDHENMFWYRQDPGLGLRLIYFSYDVKMKEKGDIPEGYSVSREKKERFSLILESASTNQTSMYLCASSSGTAISYEQYFGPGTRLTVT.

This chain connects TRBV6-5 to TRBJ1-2, with TRBD1 matching 11 bases. This CDR3 contains 15 residues. Germline CDR1 MNHEY, CDR2 SVGAGI. V shed 3 bases and J 4 bases; nucleotides not matched to a gene: 4. CDR3 sequence reads: CASSYEGQGAYGYTF. The CDR3 DNA sequence: TGTGCCAGCAGTTATGAAGGACAGGGGGCCTATGGCTACACCTTC.

The chain joins TRBV6-5 to TRBJ2-1; TRBD2 matches 14 bases. V shed 6 bases and J 8 bases; nucleotides not matched to a gene: 6. This CDR3 is 15 amino acids long. The germline V gene encodes CDR1 MNHEY and CDR2 SVGAGI. CDR3 coding DNA: TGTGCCAGCAGAAGGGGGACTAGCGGGAGTTATGAGCAGTTCTTC. Encoded protein: CASRRGTSGSYEQFF.

CDR3 sequence (DNA): TGCGCCAGCAGCTTCCTACAGGGAGCGAACACTGAAGCTTTCTTT. This gives the protein CASSFLQGANTEAFF. This rearrangement joins TRBV5-1 to TRBJ1-1, with D tentatively TRBD1 (6 bases). V was pared by 2 bases and J by 1 base, with 12 bases between. CDR3 length equals 15 residues. Germline V gives CDR1 SGHRS, CDR2 YFSETQ.

J is TRBJ2-7 and V is TRBV18, with D possibly being TRBD1 (6 bases). Germline V gene sequence: CDR1 KGHSH, CDR2 LQKENI. Between the trimmed V and J ends, which lost 3 bases and 5 bases, there was a span of 11 bases. This CDR3 contains 13 residues. The CDR3 spells CASSPNRDHEQYF. CDR3 DNA sequence: TGTGCCAGCTCACCCAACAGGGACCACGAGCAGTACTTC. The whole variable domain, filled in from reference TRBV18 and TRBJ2-7, reads NAGVMQNPRHLVRRRGQEARLRCSPMKGHSHVYWYRQLPEEGLKFMVYLQKENIIDESGMPKERFSAEFPKEGPSILRIQQVVRGDSAAYFCASSPNRDHEQYFGPGTRLTVT.

The chain has TRBV6-5 and TRBJ2-1; D gene uncertain. The V end lost 9 bases, the J end lost 10 bases, and 10 bases lay between the germline ends. CDR3 length equals 10 residues. CDR1 is MNHEY, CDR2 SVGAGI, per germline. CDR3 loop: CASYLNEQFF. DNA of the CDR3: TGTGCCAGTTACCTTAACGAGCAGTTCTTC.

The rearrangement uses TRBV4-3 and TRBJ1-1; D gene ambiguous. Trimming left V 0 bases short and J 1 base short, with 9 bases between. This CDR3 contains 15 residues. Germline CDR1 is LGHNA and CDR2 is YSLEER. CDR3 protein: CASSQERWGNTEAFF. DNA of the CDR3: TGCGCCAGCAGCCAAGAAAGATGGGGGAACACTGAAGCTTTCTTT.

This chain links TRBV27 with TRBJ2-7, with no clear D. V lost 10 bases and J 9 bases, leaving 10 bases between the germline ends. Germline CDR1 reads MNHEY; CDR2 reads SMNVEV (reference sequence). The CDR3 contains 9 residues. CDR3 bases: TGTGCCACCCAGCTAGGGCAGTACTTC. Translated: CATQLGQYF.

The chain links TRBV19 to TRBJ2-6; TRBD1 matches 8 bases. The CDR3 is made up of 19 amino acids. Trimming took 3 bases from V and 0 from J; bases not matched to a gene: 10. CDR1 is LNHDA and CDR2 is SQIVND in the germline V gene (reference sequence). The DNA for the CDR3 is TGTGCCAGTAGTATTGACAGGGGCGCAGTTCTCTCTGGGGCCAACGTCCTGACTTTC. This sequence encodes CASSIDRGAVLSGANVLTF.

The V and J genes are TRBV21-1 and TRBJ2-5; TRBD1 reflects the table's D call only, with no check against the DNA. TRBV21-1 is annotated as a pseudogene. There are 17 residues in the CDR3. CDR3 nucleotides: TGTGCCAGCAGCAGCCCCTGGCGGACAGGGTCGGTTGAGACCCAGTACTTC. It encodes CASSSPWRTGSVETQYF.

This sequence joins TRBV30 and TRBJ2-1; D gene uncertain. The CDR3 spans 11 residues. Germline values: CDR1 GTSNPN, CDR2 SVGIG (reference sequence). V dropped 1 base and J dropped 6 bases, with 4 bases sitting between them. The CDR3 sequence: CAWSGSNEQFF. The CDR3 nucleotides read TGTGCCTGGAGTGGAAGCAATGAGCAGTTCTTC.

This clone was counted a few times. The chain recombines TRBV7-9 with TRBJ2-7, with 11 bases that match TRBD2. There are 16 residues in the CDR3. The germline CDR1 and CDR2 sequences are SEHNR and FQNEAQ (reference sequence). The trim removed 5 bases at V and 2 bases at J, leaving 8 bases unmatched. CDR3 sequence: CASSHSGRDPTYEQYF. The CDR3 DNA reads TGTGCCAGCAGCCATAGCGGGAGGGATCCTACCTACGAGCAGTACTTC.

This rearrangement joins TRBV14 to TRBJ2-3, with 7 positions matching TRBD1. With 1 base clipped from V and 0 bases from J, the junction kept 4 bases outside the gene matches. This CDR3 contains 16 residues. Germline V gives CDR1 SGHDN, CDR2 FVKESK. This CDR3 reads CASSQVRDRSTDTQYF. The DNA for the CDR3 is TGTGCCAGCAGCCAAGTACGGGACAGAAGCACAGATACGCAGTATTTT.

The chain carries TRBV6-6 and TRBJ2-4, with 10 bases that match TRBD1. This CDR3 is 16 amino acids long. Losses at the gene ends were 6 bases for V and 1 base for J; bases not matched to a gene: 6. Germline lookup yields CDR1 MNHNY and CDR2 SVGAGI (reference sequence). The CDR3 is CASRKDRGDAKNIQYF. In nucleotides, the CDR3 is TGTGCCAGCAGGAAGGACAGGGGGGATGCCAAAAACATTCAGTACTTC.

The rearrangement uses TRBV7-3 and TRBJ2-1; D unclear. Trimming took off 1 base at V and 6 bases at J, with 13 bases between the two ends. The CDR3 has 15 residues. The germline V gene has CDR1 SGHTA and CDR2 FQGTGA. The CDR3 sequence is CASSLMAQTLNEQFF. In DNA form, the CDR3 reads TGTGCCAGCAGCTTAATGGCCCAGACCCTCAATGAGCAGTTCTTC.

V is TRBV11-3 and J is TRBJ2-1, with 8 bases lining up with TRBD2. Per the germline V gene, CDR1 is SGHNT and CDR2 is YENEEA. Losses at the gene ends were 0 bases for V and 12 bases for J; bases not matched to a gene: 4. This CDR3 comprises 13 residues. In nucleotides, the CDR3 is TGTGCCAGCAGCTTAGAACCCAGCGGGAGGCAGTTCTTC. Amino acids: CASSLEPSGRQFF.